A selection of T cell receptor beta chains follows, all from one sample in a study of T-cell memory formation after mild COVID-19. TCRdb re-derived calls from the 5' RACE reads in MiXCR, one entry per CDR3 protein. The table lists some 300,000 distinct CDR3 sequences, 20% to 25% of them singletons. The sequencing sample was made of PBMCs or a T cell subset sorted from them (not recorded which). The receptors were sampled from a young man who had mild COVID-19 (a few samples of this study predate the infection). Cell type and time point are not known. CDR3s include the opening cysteine and the closing phenylalanine or tryptophan. Fields, in order: clone size, D gene, V gene, CDR3 protein. D genes are given only for firm matches. Some rows mark clone size as missing; the rest say once, few, many or name a class of expanded clone.

abundance: few
d_gene: NA
v_gene: TRBV7-6
CDR3aa: CASSPWLVGETQYF

abundance: few
d_gene: TRBD2
v_gene: TRBV9
CDR3aa: CASSATGGYTDTQYF

abundance: few
d_gene: TRBD2
v_gene: TRBV6-5
CDR3aa: CASSSRTSGGGEQFF

abundance: few
d_gene: NA
v_gene: TRBV6-2/TRBV6-3
CDR3aa: CASRWTDYGYTF

abundance: NA
d_gene: TRBD1
v_gene: TRBV5-1
CDR3aa: CASSFGQEMDIQYF

abundance: few
d_gene: NA
v_gene: TRBV20-1
CDR3aa: CSAPGAGLNEQYF

abundance: few
d_gene: NA
v_gene: TRBV19
CDR3aa: CASSIDGTESGNEQFF

abundance: NA
d_gene: NA
v_gene: TRBV11-2
CDR3aa: CASSPAHFVSYEQYF

abundance: few
d_gene: NA
v_gene: TRBV19
CDR3aa: CASKVGTHNTEAFF

abundance: NA
d_gene: NA
v_gene: TRBV5-4
CDR3aa: CASANEETQYF

abundance: NA
d_gene: NA
v_gene: TRBV12-3/TRBV12-4
CDR3aa: CASSPGIANQPQHF

abundance: few
d_gene: NA
v_gene: TRBV7-2
CDR3aa: CASSLGIFRDGGRYGYTF

abundance: few
d_gene: TRBD1
v_gene: TRBV12-3/TRBV12-4
CDR3aa: CASSLRDRGKPQHF

abundance: NA
d_gene: TRBD1
v_gene: TRBV5-1
CDR3aa: CASSLGTGPSPLHF

abundance: NA
d_gene: NA
v_gene: TRBV2
CDR3aa: CASSESVQETQYF

abundance: few
d_gene: NA
v_gene: TRBV4-3
CDR3aa: CASSPSRGAYNEQFF

abundance: NA
d_gene: NA
v_gene: TRBV29-1
CDR3aa: CSVEPDEPSPSNTQYF

abundance: few
d_gene: NA
v_gene: TRBV20-1
CDR3aa: CSAHGPVTGELFF

abundance: few
d_gene: TRBD2
v_gene: TRBV27
CDR3aa: CASSWGGTLSITDTQYF

abundance: NA
d_gene: NA
v_gene: TRBV6-1
CDR3aa: CASSSDWLRQYF

abundance: few
d_gene: TRBD1
v_gene: TRBV7-2
CDR3aa: CASSLWDRATEAFF

abundance: NA
d_gene: NA
v_gene: TRBV29-1
CDR3aa: CSVEPGGGETQYF

abundance: few
d_gene: NA
v_gene: TRBV9
CDR3aa: CASSPTRTRVNEQFF

abundance: NA
d_gene: TRBD2
v_gene: TRBV7-2
CDR3aa: CASSSEPGLATQFF

abundance: NA
d_gene: NA
v_gene: TRBV20-1
CDR3aa: CSAKGVGTDTQYF

abundance: NA
d_gene: NA
v_gene: TRBV28
CDR3aa: CASSFAGEAARDYGYTF